This entry lists 28 T cell receptor beta chains sequenced from one sample in a study of blood T cell repertoires in COVID-19. Repertoires were generated with immunoSEQ multiplex PCR, while TCRdb's copy carries only in-frame clones and drops some. The sample contains about 130,000 clones, 70% to 85% of which appear only once. Specimen: peripheral blood. The source of these receptors is a man aged 55 to 70 who had recovered from COVID-19.

The chain has TRBV6-2 or TRBV6-3 and TRBJ1-5, with D possibly being TRBD1 (5 bases). V was cut by 4 bases and J by 5 bases, with 15 bases left in between. CDR3 length: 15 amino acids. The germline gives CDR1 MNHEY, CDR2 SVGEGT. The DNA for the CDR3 is TGTGCCAGCAGTTCGATCTCAGGGAGGCATCAGCCCCAGCATTTT. Translated, it gives CASSSISGRHQPQHF.

In this sample, this clone turned up a few times. The chain has TRBV7-8 and TRBJ2-2; 9 bases fit TRBD1. J was trimmed by 6 bases and V by 10 bases; bases with no gene match: 15. Per germline, CDR1 SGHVS and CDR2 FQNEAQ. This CDR3 region has 16 residues. The CDR3 sequence is CATLPAGTGRPGELFF. The CDR3, as DNA: TGTGCCACTTTACCGGCCGGGACAGGGAGGCCCGGGGAGCTGTTTTTT. The full variable domain, its missing parts supplied by reference TRBV7-8 and TRBJ2-2, is GAGVSQSPRYKVAKRGQDVALRCDPISGHVSLFWYQQALGQGPEFLTYFQNEAQLDKSGLPSDRFFAERPEGSVSTLKIQRTQQEDSAVYLCATLPAGTGRPGELFFGEGSRLTVL.

The chain uses TRBV19 and TRBJ1-4; no clear D gene. Trimming cost V 7 bases and J 8 bases, with 17 bases left between them. This CDR3 spans 14 amino acids. Germline CDR1 is LNHDA and CDR2 is SQIVND (reference sequence). The CDR3 here is CASTAGRGGEKLFF. CDR3 sequence (DNA): TGTGCCAGTACCGCCGGGCGAGGAGGAGAAAAACTGTTTTTT. The full variable domain, with the rest looked up from reference TRBV19 and TRBJ1-4, is DGGITQSPKYLFRKEGQNVTLSCEQNLNHDAMYWYRQDPGQGLRLIYYSQIVNDFQKGDIAEGYSVSREKKESFPLTVTSAQKNPTAFYLCASTAGRGGEKLFFGSGTQLSVL.

The chain is built from TRBV2 and TRBJ2-5, with a weak D call TRBD1 (5 bases). The CDR3 covers 13 residues. Per the germline V gene, CDR1 is SNHLY and CDR2 is FYNNEI. The V end was cut by 3 bases, the J end by 3 bases, with 8 bases between. In DNA form, the CDR3 reads TGTGCCAGCAGTGAGGCCAGGGAAGAGACCCAGTACTTC. Encoded protein: CASSEAREETQYF.

CDR3 amino acids: CAWGTLTDTQYF. DNA for the CDR3: TGTGCCTGGGGGACTCTCACAGATACGCAGTATTTT. The rearrangement links TRBV30 to TRBJ2-3; D may be TRBD2 (6 bases). This CDR3 region has 12 residues. Per the germline V gene, CDR1 is GTSNPN and CDR2 is SVGIG (reference sequence). The V and J ends lost 5 bases and 2 bases respectively, with 8 bases between them.

This clone was seen a few times. V gene TRBV25-1 combines with J gene TRBJ2-2; TRBD2 is a possible D gene (6 bases). Germline loops: CDR1 MGHDK, CDR2 SYGVNS. V dropped 3 bases and J dropped 5 bases, with 10 bases sitting between them. The CDR3 is made up of 14 amino acids. The chain's CDR3 is CASSDRGRTGELFF. The CDR3 nucleotides are TGTGCCAGCAGTGACCGGGGGAGGACCGGGGAGCTGTTTTTT.

This chain links TRBV9 with TRBJ2-1, with TRBD2 identical over 11 bases. The CDR3 length is 18 residues. J gave up 6 bases and V 4 bases, and 15 bases lay outside the gene matches. Per the germline V gene, CDR1 is SGDLS and CDR2 is YYNGEE. CDR3 bases: TGTGCCAGCAGCCCCCGCCATCAAACTAGCGGGAGAATCAATGAGCAGTTCTTC. Translation: CASSPRHQTSGRINEQFF.

The rearrangement uses TRBV27 and TRBJ2-7; tentatively, D is TRBD1 (7 bases). The CDR3 sequence is 16 residues long. The V and J ends lost 3 bases and 2 bases respectively, with 17 bases between them. Germline CDR1 is MNHEY and CDR2 is SMNVEV (reference sequence). CDR3 in DNA: TGTGCCAGCAGTTTCCTTCGGGCAGGGGGGACCTACGAGCAGTACTTC. This gives the protein CASSFLRAGGTYEQYF.

This clone was recorded only once. The rearrangement joins TRBV30 to TRBJ1-3, with D perhaps matching TRBD1 (5 bases). The CDR3 totals 12 residues. V dropped 5 bases and J dropped 2 bases, with 7 bases sitting between them. The germline V gene encodes CDR1 GTSNPN and CDR2 SVGIG (reference sequence). The CDR3 protein is CAWDRPGNTIYF. Written as DNA, the CDR3 is TGTGCCTGGGACAGACCTGGAAACACCATATATTTT.

The chain recombines TRBV30 with TRBJ2-5; D is perhaps TRBD1 (6 bases). The CDR3 covers 14 residues. V was trimmed by 3 bases and J by 2 bases, leaving 13 bases between them. Germline V gives CDR1 GTSNPN, CDR2 SVGIG (reference sequence). DNA of the CDR3: TGTGCCTGGAGCAAGGGGGTCTTACAAGAGACCCAGTACTTC. Translated, it gives CAWSKGVLQETQYF.

The CDR3 spells CASSPQGSGHYEQYF. CDR3 bases: TGTGCCAGTAGCCCCCAAGGGTCAGGACACTACGAGCAGTACTTC. The chain joins TRBV19 to TRBJ2-7, with D perhaps matching TRBD1 (5 bases). Germline V gives CDR1 LNHDA, CDR2 SQIVND (reference sequence). V was trimmed by 6 bases and J by 3 bases, leaving 18 bases between them. This CDR3 contains 15 residues.

V usage is TRBV5-5 and J usage is TRBJ1-2; 10 bases map to TRBD1. Germline V gene lookup returns CDR1 SGHKS and CDR2 YYEKEE (reference sequence). The trim removed 2 bases at V and 2 bases at J, leaving 9 bases unmatched. The CDR3 consists of 17 residues. Here the CDR3 reads CASSFVDRGTTNYGYTF. The CDR3 region has the DNA TGTGCCAGCAGCTTCGTGGACAGGGGGACGACGAACTATGGCTACACCTTC.

CDR3: CASSYSWRDNSPLHF. In DNA form, the CDR3 reads TGTGCCAGCAGTTACTCCTGGAGGGATAATTCACCCCTCCACTTT. V usage is TRBV6-5 and J usage is TRBJ1-6; D unresolved. This CDR3 comprises 15 residues. Germline V gives CDR1 MNHEY, CDR2 SVGAGI. V was pared by 0 bases and J by 5 bases, with 8 bases between.

In regard to this clone: The same CDR3 also results from other DNA sequences found in this sample. This sequence joins TRBV5-1 and TRBJ2-5; possibly TRBD2 for D (6 bases). Trimming took off 0 bases at V and 5 bases at J, with 14 bases between the two ends. The CDR3 runs to 15 residues. CDR1 is SGHRS, CDR2 YFSETQ, per germline. CDR3: CASSLAGTGRETQYF. CDR3 nucleotides: TGCGCCAGCAGCTTGGCGGGGACTGGGAGGGAGACCCAGTACTTC.

This chain joins TRBV7-2 and TRBJ2-7; 7 nucleotides match TRBD1. Germline assignment: CDR1 SGHTA and CDR2 FQGNSA. The CDR3 covers 15 residues. V lost 4 bases to trimming and J lost 3 bases; unmatched junction nucleotides: 9. DNA for the CDR3: TGTGCCAGCAGCTATACTTCCGGGACAGTCTACGAGCAGTACTTC. This encodes CASSYTSGTVYEQYF.

Here the CDR3 DNA reads TGTGCCAGCAGTTATCCCGGGACTTATGGCTACACCTTC. Protein: CASSYPGTYGYTF. The chain uses TRBV6-5 and TRBJ1-2, with a tentative D call TRBD1 (5 bases). Trimming took 3 bases from V and 5 from J, leaving 10 bases between them. CDR3 length equals 13 residues. Germline V gene lookup returns CDR1 MNHEY and CDR2 SVGAGI.

V gene TRBV2 combines with J gene TRBJ1-4; 7 positions match TRBD1. The CDR3 has 13 amino acids. After removal of 5 bases from V and 5 bases from J, the junction contained 2 bases not matched to a gene. Germline V gene data show CDR1 as SNHLY and CDR2 as FYNNEI. This CDR3 reads CASSSRGNEKLFF. The CDR3 nucleotides read TGTGCCAGCAGTTCCAGGGGGAATGAAAAACTGTTTTTT.

The V call is TRBV11-1, the J call TRBJ2-7, with TRBD1 matching 8 bases. The CDR3 has 16 residues. Per the germline V gene, CDR1 is SGHAT and CDR2 is FQDESV (reference sequence). Trimming cost V 5 bases and J 2 bases; bases outside gene matches: 11. This chain's CDR3 is CASSHIGDRNPYEQYF. The CDR3 nucleotides read TGTGCCAGCAGCCATATAGGGGACAGGAACCCCTACGAGCAGTACTTC. Looking up the rest from reference TRBV11-1 and TRBJ2-7 gives the full variable domain: EAEVAQSPRYKITEKSQAVAFWCDPISGHATLYWYRQILGQGPELLVQFQDESVVDDSQLPKDRFSAERLKGVDSTLKIQPAELGDSAMYLCASSHIGDRNPYEQYFGPGTRLTVT.

V gene TRBV2 combines with J gene TRBJ2-4; the match to TRBD2 covers 14 bases. With V trimmed by 2 bases and J by 0 bases, 18 bases remained unmatched. Germline V CDR1 and CDR2: SNHLY, FYNNEI. The CDR3 contains 23 residues. CDR3 DNA sequence: TGTGCCAGCAGTGAAACCTTGTTATCCGGGACTAGCGGGAGTCGTCTAGCCAAAAACATTCAGTACTTC. It codes for CASSETLLSGTSGSRLAKNIQYF.

The chain has TRBV19 and TRBJ2-3, with a tentative D call TRBD1 (5 bases). The CDR3 is made up of 15 amino acids. Trimming left V 5 bases short and J 1 base short, with 13 bases between. Germline V gene sequence: CDR1 LNHDA, CDR2 SQIVND (reference sequence). The CDR3 loop is CASSETGTGTDTQYF. For the CDR3, the DNA is TGTGCCAGTAGTGAAACAGGTACTGGCACAGATACGCAGTATTTT.

The table lists this clone with a few counts. The chain employs TRBV7-9 and TRBJ1-1; unclear D gene. Looked up from germline, CDR1 is SEHNR and CDR2 is FQNEAQ (reference sequence). Trimming removed 2 bases from V and 7 bases from J, with 5 bases in between. The CDR3 has 11 residues. CDR3 nucleotide sequence: TGTGCCAGCAGCTTAACAGTTGAAGCTTTCTTT. As protein: CASSLTVEAFF.

The chain recombines TRBV6-2 or TRBV6-3 with TRBJ2-2; D is perhaps TRBD2 (6 bases). Germline CDR1 is MNHEY and CDR2 is SVGEGT. V gave up 5 bases and J gave up 6 bases, with 10 bases separating them. The length of the CDR3 is 13 residues. Here the CDR3 DNA reads TGTGCCAGCAGTGTTAGCGGAGCCGGGGAGCTGTTTTTT. Translation: CASSVSGAGELFF.

The V and J genes are TRBV10-3 and TRBJ1-4; no reliable D call. This CDR3 contains 14 residues. V lost 6 bases and J 0 bases, leaving 8 bases between the germline ends. Germline loops: CDR1 ENHRY, CDR2 SYGVKD. This CDR3 is CAIRADTTNEKLFF. The CDR3 DNA is TGTGCCATCAGGGCAGACACAACTAATGAAAAACTGTTTTTT.

The chain recombines TRBV6-2 or TRBV6-3 with TRBJ2-7; the D gene is possibly TRBD2 (6 bases). In germline, CDR1 is MNHEY, CDR2 SVGEGT. Trimming removed 5 bases from V and 2 bases from J, with 10 bases in between. There are 13 residues in the CDR3. CDR3 DNA sequence: TGTGCCAGCAGTCGGGACTCCGCCTACGAGCAGTACTTC. Amino acids: CASSRDSAYEQYF.

The V and J genes are TRBV7-2 and TRBJ1-1; D might be TRBD1 (5 bases). The CDR3 covers 16 residues. The V end was cut by 5 bases, the J end by 0 bases, with 16 bases between. Germline V CDR1 and CDR2: SGHTA, FQGNSA. CDR3 protein: CASSAHGGAMNTEAFF. The CDR3 nucleotides read TGTGCCAGCAGCGCCCACGGGGGAGCCATGAACACTGAAGCTTTCTTT.

This clone was picked up one time. The V gene is TRBV11-2, the J gene TRBJ2-7, with D unresolved. Germline V gene lookup returns CDR1 SGHAT and CDR2 FQNNGV. V lost 1 base and J 5 bases, leaving 15 bases between the germline ends. The CDR3 has 15 amino acids. CDR3: CASSLVRQTSNEQYF. CDR3 in DNA: TGTGCCAGCAGCTTAGTGAGGCAAACAAGTAACGAGCAGTACTTC. The full variable domain, completed using reference TRBV11-2 and TRBJ2-7, is EAGVAQSPRYKIIEKRQSVAFWCNPISGHATLYWYQQILGQGPKLLIQFQNNGVVDDSQLPKDRFSAERLKGVDSTLKIQPAKLEDSAVYLCASSLVRQTSNEQYFGPGTRLTVT.

The rearrangement joins TRBV28 to TRBJ1-1; tentatively, D is TRBD1 (5 bases). Between the trimmed V and J ends, which lost 2 bases and 6 bases, there was a span of 13 bases. The CDR3 runs to 14 residues. Germline CDR1 is MDHEN and CDR2 is SYDVKM. Here the CDR3 DNA reads TGTGCCAGCAGTTTAGGGGGGATGAGGGCTGAAGCTTTCTTT. Translating it yields CASSLGGMRAEAFF.

Remarks on this clone: A read error may produce the germline difference seen at one junction end. The gene calls are TRBV6-5 and TRBJ2-3, with 9 bases lining up with TRBD2. Germline assignment: CDR1 MNHEY and CDR2 SVGAGI. The CDR3 has 13 residues. The CDR3 protein is CASSLILAGLRDF. The CDR3, as DNA: TGTGCCAGCAGTTTGATTCTAGCGGGGCTTCGGGATTTT.